The 16 T cell receptor beta chains in this list originate from one sample, sequenced in a study of response to subunit inactivated influenza vaccine. TCRdb fed the RT-PCR reads into MiXCR, producing one record per CDR3 protein. The profile shows roughly 570,000 distinct CDR3 sequences, roughly 15% of them singletons. Sequenced material: PBMCs from blood, taken 12 days after vaccination. These receptors all stem from a man in his fifties who received an inactivated influenza vaccine.

The chain uses TRBV6-2 or TRBV6-3 and TRBJ2-3; 7 bases line up with TRBD2. V lost 5 bases and J lost 2; bases outside the gene matches: 7. The CDR3 length is 15 residues. The germline V gene has CDR1 MNHEY and CDR2 SVGEGT. This CDR3 is CASSGDYLSTDTQYF. Written as DNA, the CDR3 is TGTGCCAGCAGTGGGGACTACCTTTCCACAGATACGCAGTATTTT.

V usage is TRBV5-1 and J usage is TRBJ2-5, with 8 positions matching TRBD2. CDR3 length equals 14 residues. The germline V gene has CDR1 SGHRS and CDR2 YFSETQ. J was trimmed by 1 base and V by 4 bases; bases with no gene match: 3. The CDR3 nucleotides read TGCGCCAGCAGCATAGCGGGGTCCCAAGAGACCCAGTACTTC. It translates to CASSIAGSQETQYF.

There are a few counts of this clonotype. J is TRBJ2-2 and V is TRBV27; TRBD2 might be the D (6 bases). Trimming stripped 2 bases from V and 6 bases from J, with 16 bases between. The germline gives CDR1 MNHEY, CDR2 SMNVEV (reference sequence). The CDR3 extends over 16 amino acids. In nucleotides, the CDR3 is TGTGCCAGCAGTTTACCCACGGGTTCGGGGGCCGGGGAGCTGTTTTTT. It specifies CASSLPTGSGAGELFF.

This clonotype was seen a few times. CDR3 nucleotide sequence: TGCGCCAGCAGCCAACGTCTAGCGGGAGTACAGGAGCAGTTCTTC. It translates to CASSQRLAGVQEQFF. The chain uses TRBV4-1 and TRBJ2-1; the match to TRBD2 covers 10 bases. Trimming cost V 2 bases and J 10 bases; bases outside gene matches: 8. Germline V gene data show CDR1 as MGHRA and CDR2 as YSYEKL. The CDR3 consists of 15 residues.

This chain uses TRBV6-2 or TRBV6-3 with TRBJ1-5; D is perhaps TRBD1 (5 bases). The V gene lost 5 bases and the J gene lost 0 bases, with 20 bases spanning the gap. The CDR3 is 18 amino acids. Germline-derived CDR1 and CDR2 are MNHEY and SVGEGT. Here the CDR3 DNA reads TGTGCCAGCAGTAGGGCGCAGGGCGACCTTTATAGCAATCAGCCCCAGCATTTT. Translating gives CASSRAQGDLYSNQPQHF.

The chain recombines TRBV18 with TRBJ2-1, with 10 bases identical to TRBD2. The CDR3 runs 14 residues. Per the germline V gene, CDR1 is KGHSH and CDR2 is LQKENI. V gave up 6 bases and J gave up 4 bases; unmatched junction bases: 3. In nucleotides, the CDR3 is TGTGCCAGCTCCGCTAGCGGGAGATACAATGAGCAGTTCTTC. Its translation is CASSASGRYNEQFF.

V and J are TRBV3-1 and TRBJ2-7, with TRBD1 matching over 10 bases. CDR3 length: 16 residues. V trimming: 0 bases; J trimming: 5 bases; junction bases outside the gene matches: 7. The germline gives CDR1 LGHDT, CDR2 YNNKEL (reference sequence). The CDR3 sequence is CASSQEGTGVRDEQYF. CDR3 bases: TGTGCCAGCAGCCAAGAGGGGACAGGGGTGCGCGACGAGCAGTACTTC.

In its sample, this clonotype was seen a few times. The rearrangement uses TRBV12-3 or TRBV12-4 and TRBJ2-7, with unresolved D. V was clipped by 2 bases and J by 4 bases, with 9 bases between them. CDR3 length: 13 residues. CDR3 protein: CASSLQLSYEQYF. The CDR3 nucleotides are TGTGCCAGCAGTTTACAGTTATCGTACGAGCAGTACTTC.

This sequence joins TRBV7-9 and TRBJ1-1; tentative D call: TRBD1 (5 bases). The CDR3 sequence is 15 residues long. Germline assignment: CDR1 SEHNR and CDR2 FQNEAQ (reference sequence). V gave up 3 bases and J gave up 0 bases, with 11 bases separating them. As DNA, the CDR3 is TGTGCCAGCAGCTTGACCGGGACGGTGAACACTGAAGCTTTCTTT. It codes for CASSLTGTVNTEAFF. Together with reference TRBV7-9 and TRBJ1-1, the CDR3 gives the full variable domain: DTGVSQNPRHKITKRGQNVTFRCDPISEHNRLYWYRQTLGQGPEFLTYFQNEAQLEKSRLLSDRFSAERPKGSFSTLEIQRTEQGDSAMYLCASSLTGTVNTEAFFGQGTRLTVV.

This clonotype was seen only a few times. J is TRBJ2-2 and V is TRBV5-6; D might be TRBD2 (5 bases). Germline CDR1 reads SGHDT; CDR2 reads YYEEEE. This CDR3 contains 15 residues. The V gene lost 1 base and the J gene lost 5 bases, with 12 bases spanning the gap. The DNA for the CDR3 is TGTGCCAGCAGCTTGCCGGGGAAACGTACCGGGGAGCTGTTTTTT. Its translation is CASSLPGKRTGELFF.

Written as DNA, the CDR3 is TGCAGTGCAAAAAAGACAGGATTAGCCTACAATGAGCAGTTCTTC. Protein product: CSAKKTGLAYNEQFF. V is TRBV20-1 and J is TRBJ2-1, with D maybe TRBD1 (6 bases). Germline V CDR1 and CDR2: DFQATT, SNEGSKA (reference sequence). Trimming removed 6 bases at V and 2 bases at J, with 17 bases between. This CDR3 has 15 residues.

The rearrangement links TRBV28 to TRBJ2-7; D might be TRBD1 (7 bases). Germline lookup yields CDR1 MDHEN and CDR2 SYDVKM. The V end was cut by 0 bases, the J end by 4 bases, with 13 bases between. This CDR3 has 15 amino acids. CDR3 in DNA: TGTGCCAGCAGTTTATGGGGGTCAGGGGGGTACGAGCAGTACTTC. It encodes CASSLWGSGGYEQYF.

V is TRBV24-1 and J is TRBJ1-1; a possible D gene is TRBD1 (5 bases). V lost 5 bases to trimming and J lost 1 base, with 7 bases between them. Germline lookup yields CDR1 KGHDR and CDR2 SFDVKD. The CDR3 runs to 13 residues. The CDR3 nucleotides read TGTGCCACCAGTGGAGGGACGAACACTGAAGCTTTCTTT. This translates into CATSGGTNTEAFF.

This clonotype was seen many times. The chain carries TRBV20-1 and TRBJ2-2, with 10 bases lining up with TRBD1. The germline V gene has CDR1 DFQATT and CDR2 SNEGSKA (reference sequence). V shed 2 bases, J shed 4 bases, and the junction held 7 bases outside the gene matches. There are 16 residues in the CDR3. The DNA for the CDR3 is TGCAGTGCTAGACCGGGACAGGGGTCGCGCACCGGGGAGCTGTTTTTT. It translates to CSARPGQGSRTGELFF.

This clonotype was counted a few times. The CDR3 spells CSIGLASPGELFF. The CDR3 nucleotides read TGCAGCATCGGACTAGCCTCCCCCGGGGAGCTGTTTTTT. This chain links TRBV29-1 with TRBJ2-2; 8 bases line up with TRBD2. J was trimmed by 6 bases and V by 8 bases; bases with no gene match: 8. The CDR3 is 13 amino acids. Germline V gene sequence: CDR1 SQVTM, CDR2 ANQGSEA.

The chain is built from TRBV4-3 and TRBJ1-1; no clear D gene. The CDR3 consists of 14 residues. The germline V gene has CDR1 LGHNA and CDR2 YSLEER. V lost 1 base, J lost 3 bases, and 9 bases lay in between. CDR3 amino acids: CASSQAFSYTEAFF. The CDR3 nucleotides are TGCGCCAGCAGCCAAGCATTCTCATACACTGAAGCTTTCTTT.